The 16 T cell receptor beta chains presented below share a single source sample, sequenced in a study of CD8+ T cells in alopecia areata. After isolation, RNA underwent reverse transcription to generate cDNA as the sequencing template. Clones were sequenced by immunoSEQ multiplex PCR, and TCRdb holds only the in-frame ones, with some missing. The sample shows 150,000 to 200,000 clones, less than 80% of them seen only once. The sample in question was CD8+ T cells sorted from blood, obtained at week 0. These TCRs come from a human donor with alopecia areata.

This sequence joins TRBV18 and TRBJ1-1; no firm D call. Germline lookup yields CDR1 KGHSH and CDR2 LQKENI. Trimming shortened V by 3 bases and J by 0 bases, and 17 bases separated the two germline ends. The CDR3 runs 17 residues. CDR3 residues: CASSPEGMRVMNTEAFF. CDR3 sequence (DNA): TGTGCCAGCTCACCGGAGGGTATGCGGGTAATGAACACTGAAGCTTTCTTT.

CDR3 nucleotide sequence: TGTGCCAGCAGTTACCTGACACATACATCCTACGAGCAGTACTTC. Encoded protein: CASSYLTHTSYEQYF. This sequence joins TRBV6-6 and TRBJ2-7; no clear D. The CDR3 loop spans 15 amino acids. Between the trimmed V and J ends, which lost 2 bases and 1 base, there was a span of 12 bases. The germline V gene encodes CDR1 MNHNY and CDR2 SVGAGI (reference sequence).

V usage is TRBV2 and J usage is TRBJ2-5; no clear D. Germline loops: CDR1 SNHLY, CDR2 FYNNEI. V was cut by 0 bases and J by 6 bases, with 20 bases left in between. CDR3 length: 17 residues. In DNA form, the CDR3 reads TGTGCCAGCAGTGAAGCGCTTATTGGTTTAGGGCAGAAGACCCAGTACTTC. Amino acid sequence: CASSEALIGLGQKTQYF.

The V and J genes are TRBV19 and TRBJ2-3, with TRBD2 matching 9 bases. V was clipped by 7 bases and J by 4 bases; unmatched bases: 3. The CDR3 has 13 amino acids. Looked up from germline, CDR1 is LNHDA and CDR2 is SQIVND (reference sequence). The chain's CDR3 is CASMGLAADTQYF. The CDR3 DNA sequence: TGTGCCAGTATGGGACTAGCCGCAGATACGCAGTATTTT.

V gene TRBV5-6 combines with J gene TRBJ1-2, with D perhaps TRBD1 (5 bases). The V end was cut by 0 bases, the J end by 5 bases, with 11 bases between. The CDR3 has 14 amino acids. Germline V CDR1 and CDR2: SGHDT, YYEEEE. CDR3 sequence (DNA): TGTGCCAGCAGCTTGGGCAGGGCCCTATATGGCTACACCTTC. It translates to CASSLGRALYGYTF.

V usage is TRBV7-2 and J usage is TRBJ2-5, with 10 bases that match TRBD2. This CDR3 has 16 residues. Germline V gene sequence: CDR1 SGHTA, CDR2 FQGNSA. Trimming took 6 bases from V and 2 from J; bases not matched to a gene: 9. CDR3 region: CASRRISGGTQETQYF. In DNA form, the CDR3 reads TGTGCCAGCAGACGCATTAGCGGGGGGACGCAAGAGACCCAGTACTTC.

The chain links TRBV14 to TRBJ1-2, with D unresolved. From germline, CDR1 is SGHDN and CDR2 FVKESK. Trimming removed 4 bases from V and 0 bases from J, with 6 bases in between. This CDR3 spans 13 amino acids. CDR3: CASSRTTNYGYTF. As DNA, the CDR3 is TGTGCCAGCAGCCGAACTACTAACTATGGCTACACCTTC. Variable domain in full (rest from reference TRBV14 and TRBJ1-2): EAGVTQFPSHSVIEKGQTVTLRCDPISGHDNLYWYRRVMGKEIKFLLHFVKESKQDESGMPNNRFLAERTGGTYSTLKVQPAELEDSGVYFCASSRTTNYGYTFGSGTRLTVV.

The V and J genes are TRBV5-6 and TRBJ2-2; D unclear. Trimming took off 4 bases at V and 6 bases at J, with 7 bases between the two ends. Per germline, CDR1 SGHDT and CDR2 YYEEEE. The CDR3 covers 12 residues. The CDR3 nucleotides are TGTGCCAGCAGCCCCGGGTCCGGGGAGCTGTTTTTT. Amino acid sequence: CASSPGSGELFF.

The CDR3 sequence is CSVATGTSGNTIYF. As DNA, the CDR3 is TGCAGCGTCGCGACAGGGACCTCTGGAAACACCATATATTTT. The chain uses TRBV29-1 and TRBJ1-3; 7 bases are shared with TRBD1. The length of the CDR3 is 14 residues. Germline CDR1 reads SQVTM; CDR2 reads ANQGSEA. Trimming at V came to 6 bases and at J to 0 bases, leaving 5 bases not matched to a gene.

This clone was seen a handful of times. The chain links TRBV6-5 to TRBJ2-7, with D perhaps TRBD2 (5 bases). In germline, CDR1 is MNHEY, CDR2 SVGAGI. CDR3 length: 13 residues. The V end was cut by 2 bases, the J end by 4 bases, with 9 bases between. CDR3 sequence: CASSYVGGYEQYF. CDR3 DNA sequence: TGTGCCAGCAGTTACGTTGGCGGGTACGAGCAGTACTTC.

V usage is TRBV7-2 and J usage is TRBJ2-5, with D unclear. The germline gives CDR1 SGHTA, CDR2 FQGNSA. Deletions cut 5 bases from V and 5 bases from J, with 0 bases between. The CDR3 length is 9 residues. The CDR3 region has the DNA TGTGCCAGCAGCGAGACCCAGTACTTC. Protein product: CASSETQYF.

This chain connects TRBV27 to TRBJ2-2; D not certain. Germline CDR1 and CDR2: MNHEY and SMNVEV (reference sequence). This CDR3 comprises 12 residues. V shed 3 bases and J shed 8 bases, with 7 bases lying between them. This chain's CDR3 is CASSFGWGELFF. CDR3 coding DNA: TGTGCCAGCAGTTTTGGGTGGGGGGAGCTGTTTTTT.

The V and J genes are TRBV30 and TRBJ2-7; 9 bases match TRBD1. CDR3 size: 15 residues. Trimming at V came to 0 bases and at J to 1 base, leaving 4 bases not matched to a gene. Germline V CDR1 and CDR2: GTSNPN, SVGIG (reference sequence). For the CDR3, the DNA is TGTGCCTGGAGTGTAACTGGGACAGGGTCCTACGAGCAGTACTTC. Translating gives CAWSVTGTGSYEQYF.

The table lists this clone with a few counts. The CDR3 protein is CASSHPGRAYGYTF. The CDR3 bases are TGTGCCAGCAGCCACCCGGGCAGGGCCTATGGCTACACCTTC. The J gene is TRBJ1-2, the V gene TRBV14; perhaps TRBD1 as D (5 bases). Trimming removed 3 bases from V and 4 bases from J, with 12 bases in between. The CDR3 has 14 amino acids. Germline loops: CDR1 SGHDN, CDR2 FVKESK.

This clone was found a few times. V usage is TRBV7-6 and J usage is TRBJ1-1; D ambiguous. This CDR3 spans 12 amino acids. The germline gives CDR1 SGHVS, CDR2 FNYEAQ. V lost 4 bases and J lost 6, with 9 bases in between. This CDR3 reads CASSSGSPEAFF. As DNA, the CDR3 is TGTGCCAGCAGCTCGGGTTCCCCTGAAGCTTTCTTT.

This chain links TRBV27 with TRBJ1-4; 8 bases line up with TRBD1. Trimming took 3 bases from V and 6 from J; bases not matched to a gene: 6. This CDR3 spans 15 amino acids. CDR1 is MNHEY, CDR2 SMNVEV, per germline (reference sequence). In nucleotides, the CDR3 is TGTGCCAGCAGTTTGGGGGGGACAGGTTATGAAAAACTGTTTTTT. It specifies CASSLGGTGYEKLFF. Full variable domain (remainder filled in from reference TRBV27 and TRBJ1-4): EAQVTQNPRYLITVTGKKLTVTCSQNMNHEYMSWYRQDPGLGLRQIYYSMNVEVTDKGDVPEGYKVSRKEKRNFPLILESPSPNQTSLYFCASSLGGTGYEKLFFGSGTQLSVL.